This T cell receptor beta chain is drawn from a study of blood T cell repertoires in COVID-19. In the study's own analysis: It was from reference gene primer amplification that nucleated cell counts were estimated. Libraries were prepared by immunoSEQ multiplex PCR; TCRdb keeps only in-frame clonotypes and omits some of them. V and J calls and clone size come straight from that table; D and trimming were deduced from the DNA. The sample shows about 200,000 clones, around 80% of them seen only once. V was clipped by 4 bases and J by 9 bases, with 14 bases between them. Germline lookup yields CDR1 GTSNPN and CDR2 SVGIG (reference sequence). The CDR3 length is 12 residues.

The material sequenced was peripheral blood. This chain uses TRBV30 with TRBJ2-3; maybe TRBD2 (5 bases). The sequence was obtained from a man in his fifties or sixties with acute or convalescent COVID-19. CDR3 loop: CAWIPGIGTQYF. The CDR3 DNA is TGTGCCTGGATACCCGGGATCGGGACGCAGTATTTT.